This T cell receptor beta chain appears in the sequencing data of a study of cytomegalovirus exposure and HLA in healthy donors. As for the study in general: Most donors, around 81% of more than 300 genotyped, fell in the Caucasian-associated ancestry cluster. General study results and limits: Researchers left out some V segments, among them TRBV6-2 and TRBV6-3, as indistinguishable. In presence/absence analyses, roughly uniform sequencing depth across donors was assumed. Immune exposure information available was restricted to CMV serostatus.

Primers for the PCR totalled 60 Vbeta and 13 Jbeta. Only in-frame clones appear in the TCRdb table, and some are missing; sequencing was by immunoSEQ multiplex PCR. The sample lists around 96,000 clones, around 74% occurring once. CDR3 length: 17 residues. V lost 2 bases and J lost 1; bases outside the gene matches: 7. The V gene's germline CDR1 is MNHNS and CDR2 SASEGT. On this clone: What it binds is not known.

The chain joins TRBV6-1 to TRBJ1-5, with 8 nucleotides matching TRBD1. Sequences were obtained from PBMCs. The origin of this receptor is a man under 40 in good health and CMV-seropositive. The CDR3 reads CASSEPEDRVSNQPQHF. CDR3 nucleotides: TGTGCCAGCAGTGAACCGGAGGACAGGGTGAGCAATCAGCCCCAGCATTTT.